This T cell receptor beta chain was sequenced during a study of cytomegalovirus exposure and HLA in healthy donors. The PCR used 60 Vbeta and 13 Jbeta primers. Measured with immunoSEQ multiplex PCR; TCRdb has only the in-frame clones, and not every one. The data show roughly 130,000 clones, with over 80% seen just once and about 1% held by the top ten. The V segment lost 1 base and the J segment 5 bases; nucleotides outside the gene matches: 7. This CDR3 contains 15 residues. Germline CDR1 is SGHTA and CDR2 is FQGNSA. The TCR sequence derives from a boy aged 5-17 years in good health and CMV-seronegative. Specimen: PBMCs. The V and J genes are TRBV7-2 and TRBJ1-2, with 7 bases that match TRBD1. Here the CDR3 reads CASSLGTGTVYGYTF. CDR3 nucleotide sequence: TGTGCCAGCAGCTTAGGCACCGGGACAGTTTATGGCTACACCTTC.